Presented here are 10 T cell receptor beta chains from one specimen sequenced in a study of identical twins. TCRdb reprocessed the 5' RACE reads with MiXCR, giving one entry per CDR3 protein. The sample yields 300,000 to 350,000 distinct CDR3 sequences, 9% to 15% seen once. The same sample was also studied in work on yellow fever vaccine responses in identical twins.

The sequencing input was CD8+ T cells sorted from blood. The origin of the receptors is a woman aged 18-30 years in good health.

V gene TRBV12-3 or TRBV12-4 combines with J gene TRBJ2-1; the D call may be TRBD1 or TRBD2 (6 bases each). CDR3 length: 13 amino acids. V lost 7 bases and J lost 11, with 18 bases in between. The CDR3 DNA reads as TGTGCCAGCATTTTCCCCGGCGGGGACAAGCAGTTCTTC. This encodes CASIFPGGDKQFF.

The CDR3 region is CASSLESGNEQFF. The CDR3 nucleotides are TGTGCCAGCAGCTTGGAATCCGGGAATGAGCAGTTCTTC. J is TRBJ2-1 and V is TRBV5-4; no firm D call. The CDR3 runs to 13 residues. The V gene lost 0 bases and the J gene lost 7 bases, with 8 bases spanning the gap. Germline CDR1 is SGHNT and CDR2 is YYREEE (reference sequence).

This chain connects TRBV28 to TRBJ1-6, with D unresolved. The V and J ends lost 7 bases and 0 bases respectively, with 13 bases between them. The CDR3 is 16 residues long. Germline CDR1 reads MDHEN; CDR2 reads SYDVKM. CDR3 coding DNA: TGTGCCAGCACCCAGGTCGGGGACTCCTATAATTCACCCCTCCACTTT. It yields the protein CASTQVGDSYNSPLHF.

This clonotype was seen repeatedly, ten times or more. The chain links TRBV29-1 to TRBJ1-2, with 8 bases fitting TRBD1. In germline, CDR1 is SQVTM, CDR2 ANQGSEA. The ends lost 7 bases at V and 3 bases at J; junction bases unmatched: 7. There are 13 residues in the CDR3. The CDR3 DNA reads as TGCAGCGCCCCGGACAGGGTGGACTATGGCTACACCTTC. It encodes CSAPDRVDYGYTF.

This clonotype appeared a few times. The chain recombines TRBV24-1 with TRBJ2-1; TRBD2 matches 13 bases. The J segment lost 8 bases and the V segment lost 2 bases, leaving 8 bases of the junction unmatched. This CDR3 has 17 amino acids. Germline lookup yields CDR1 KGHDR and CDR2 SFDVKD. CDR3: CATSDSVTSGGFHEQFF. CDR3 nucleotide sequence: TGTGCCACCAGTGATTCCGTGACTAGCGGGGGGTTCCATGAGCAGTTCTTC.

The table lists this clonotype with a few counts. This chain links TRBV4-1 with TRBJ1-6; D is perhaps TRBD1 (5 bases). The V gene's germline CDR1 is MGHRA and CDR2 YSYEKL. The CDR3 totals 16 residues. V gave up 4 bases and J gave up 7 bases, with 17 bases separating them. CDR3 loop: CASSLSRVTQNSPLHF. The CDR3 nucleotides are TGCGCCAGCAGCCTGAGCAGGGTAACCCAAAATTCACCCCTCCACTTT.

This clonotype has only a few counts. The chain recombines TRBV18 with TRBJ2-5, with a weak D call TRBD1 (6 bases). Trimming left V 3 bases short and J 3 bases short, with 8 bases between. Germline V lookup: CDR1 KGHSH, CDR2 LQKENI. CDR3 size: 13 residues. CDR3: CASSPTGEETQYF. CDR3 in DNA: TGTGCCAGCTCACCGACAGGTGAAGAGACCCAGTACTTC.

The sample holds a few counts of this clonotype. The CDR3 nucleotides read TGTGCCAGCAGCCAAGACGGCGCAGCCCAAGAGACCCAGTACTTC. Protein: CASSQDGAAQETQYF. The chain uses TRBV3-1 and TRBJ2-5; D is unresolved. The germline CDR1 and CDR2 sequences are LGHDT and YNNKEL (reference sequence). Trimming took off 0 bases at V and 1 base at J, with 9 bases between the two ends. The CDR3 sequence is 15 residues long.

The chain links TRBV6-2 or TRBV6-3 to TRBJ2-2; tentatively, D is TRBD1 or TRBD2 (5 bases each). Per the germline V gene, CDR1 is MNHEY and CDR2 is SVGEGT. V lost 7 bases, J lost 5 bases, and 17 bases lay in between. The CDR3 totals 15 residues. CDR3: CASMTGTDGTGELFF. The CDR3 DNA is TGTGCCAGCATGACGGGGACCGATGGAACCGGGGAGCTGTTTTTT.

V and J are TRBV7-2 and TRBJ2-1; 10 bases are shared with TRBD2. The germline CDR1 and CDR2 sequences are SGHTA and FQGNSA. V dropped 2 bases and J dropped 5; count of bases not matched to a gene: 3. The CDR3 has 15 residues. The CDR3 loop is CASSLLLAGNNEQFF. The DNA for the CDR3 is TGTGCCAGCAGCTTATTACTAGCGGGGAACAATGAGCAGTTCTTC.